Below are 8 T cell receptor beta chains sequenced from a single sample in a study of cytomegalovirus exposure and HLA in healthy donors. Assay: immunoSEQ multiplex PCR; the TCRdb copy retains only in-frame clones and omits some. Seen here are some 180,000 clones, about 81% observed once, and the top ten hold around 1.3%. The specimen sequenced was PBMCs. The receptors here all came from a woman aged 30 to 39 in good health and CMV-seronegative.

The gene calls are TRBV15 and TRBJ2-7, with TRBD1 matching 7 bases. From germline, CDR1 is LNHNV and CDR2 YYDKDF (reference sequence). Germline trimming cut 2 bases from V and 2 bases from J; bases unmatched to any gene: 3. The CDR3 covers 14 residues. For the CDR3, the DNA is TGTGCCACCAGCAGACCAACAGGGGCCTACGAGCAGTACTTC. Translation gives CATSRPTGAYEQYF.

CDR3 sequence (DNA): TGTGCCTGGATCCCGACAGGGAGGATCTACGAGCAGTACTTC. Translation gives CAWIPTGRIYEQYF. The chain carries TRBV30 and TRBJ2-7; D may be TRBD1 (7 bases). This CDR3 has 14 amino acids. V gave up 4 bases and J gave up 3 bases, with 16 bases separating them. In germline, CDR1 is GTSNPN, CDR2 SVGIG (reference sequence).

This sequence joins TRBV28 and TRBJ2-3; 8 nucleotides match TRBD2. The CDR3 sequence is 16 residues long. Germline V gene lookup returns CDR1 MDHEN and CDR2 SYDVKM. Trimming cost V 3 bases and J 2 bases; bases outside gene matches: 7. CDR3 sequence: CASSFAGGNPTDTQYF. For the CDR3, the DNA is TGTGCCAGCAGTTTTGCGGGGGGCAACCCCACAGATACGCAGTATTTT.

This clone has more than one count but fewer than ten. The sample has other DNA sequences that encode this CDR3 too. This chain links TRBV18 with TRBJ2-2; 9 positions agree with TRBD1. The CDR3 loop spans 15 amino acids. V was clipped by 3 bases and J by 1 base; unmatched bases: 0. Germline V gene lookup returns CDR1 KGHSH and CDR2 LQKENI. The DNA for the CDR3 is TGTGCCAGCTCACCGGGACAGGGGAACACCGGGGAGCTGTTTTTT. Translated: CASSPGQGNTGELFF.

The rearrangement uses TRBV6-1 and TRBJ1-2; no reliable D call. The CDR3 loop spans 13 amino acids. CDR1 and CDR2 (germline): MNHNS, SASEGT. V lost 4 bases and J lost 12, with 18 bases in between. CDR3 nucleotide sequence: TGTGCCAGCAGTGCCCTACAGACCCCCCGTGACACCTTC. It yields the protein CASSALQTPRDTF.

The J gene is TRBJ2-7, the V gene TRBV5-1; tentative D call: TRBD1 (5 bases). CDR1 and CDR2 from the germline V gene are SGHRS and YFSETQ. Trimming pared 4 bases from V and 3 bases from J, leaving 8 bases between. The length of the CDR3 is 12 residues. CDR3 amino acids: CASSPDNYEQYF. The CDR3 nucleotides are TGCGCCAGCAGCCCGGACAACTACGAGCAGTACTTC.

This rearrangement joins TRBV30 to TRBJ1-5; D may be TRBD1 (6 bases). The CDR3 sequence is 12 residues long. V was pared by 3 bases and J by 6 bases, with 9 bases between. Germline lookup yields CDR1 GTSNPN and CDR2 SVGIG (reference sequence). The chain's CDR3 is CAWRGGTQPQHF. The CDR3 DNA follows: TGTGCCTGGAGAGGGGGTACTCAGCCCCAGCATTTT.

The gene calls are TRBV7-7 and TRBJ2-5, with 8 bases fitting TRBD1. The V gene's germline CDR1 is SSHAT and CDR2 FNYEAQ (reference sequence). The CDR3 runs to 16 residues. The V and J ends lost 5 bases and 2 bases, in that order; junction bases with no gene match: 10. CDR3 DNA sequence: TGTGCCAGCAGCGCCCGGACAGGGCTTACACAAGAGACCCAGTACTTC. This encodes CASSARTGLTQETQYF.